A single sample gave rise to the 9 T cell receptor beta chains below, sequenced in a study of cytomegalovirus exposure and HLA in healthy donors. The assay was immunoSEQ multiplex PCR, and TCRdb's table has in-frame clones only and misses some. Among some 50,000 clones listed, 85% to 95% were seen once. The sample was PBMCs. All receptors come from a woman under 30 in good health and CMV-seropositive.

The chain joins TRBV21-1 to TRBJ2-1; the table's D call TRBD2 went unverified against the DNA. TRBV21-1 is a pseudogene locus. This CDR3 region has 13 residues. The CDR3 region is CASSKERETEQFF. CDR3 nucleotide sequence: TGTGCCAGCAGCAAAGAGAGGGAGACTGAGCAGTTCTTC.

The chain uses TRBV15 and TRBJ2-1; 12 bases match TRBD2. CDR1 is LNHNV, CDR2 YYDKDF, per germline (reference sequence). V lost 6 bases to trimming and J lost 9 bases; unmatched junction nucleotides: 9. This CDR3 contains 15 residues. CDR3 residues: CATRPTSGSFGEQFF. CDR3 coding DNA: TGTGCCACCAGACCGACTAGCGGGAGTTTTGGTGAGCAGTTCTTC.

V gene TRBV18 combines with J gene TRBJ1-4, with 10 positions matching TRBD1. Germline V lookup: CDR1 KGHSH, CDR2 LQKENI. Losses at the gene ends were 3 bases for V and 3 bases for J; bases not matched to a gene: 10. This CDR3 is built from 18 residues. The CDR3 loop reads CASSPNPIGQGANEKLFF. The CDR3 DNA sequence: TGTGCCAGCTCACCCAACCCGATTGGACAGGGGGCTAATGAAAAACTGTTTTTT.

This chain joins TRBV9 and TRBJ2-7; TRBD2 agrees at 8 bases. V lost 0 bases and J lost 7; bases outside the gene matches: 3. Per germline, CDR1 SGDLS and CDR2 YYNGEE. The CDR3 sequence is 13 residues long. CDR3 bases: TGTGCCAGCAGCGTAGCGGGAGGGCTAGAGCAGTACTTC. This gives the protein CASSVAGGLEQYF. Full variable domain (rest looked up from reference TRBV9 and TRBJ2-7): DSGVTQTPKHLITATGQRVTLRCSPRSGDLSVYWYQQSLDQGLQFLIQYYNGEERAKGNILERFSAQQFPDLHSELNLSSLELGDSALYFCASSVAGGLEQYFGPGTRLTVT.

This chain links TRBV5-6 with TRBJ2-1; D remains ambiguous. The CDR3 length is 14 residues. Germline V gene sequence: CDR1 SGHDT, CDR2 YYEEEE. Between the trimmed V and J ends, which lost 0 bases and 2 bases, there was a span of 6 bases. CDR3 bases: TGTGCCAGCAGCTTGGTACCAGCCTACAATGAGCAGTTCTTC. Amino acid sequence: CASSLVPAYNEQFF.

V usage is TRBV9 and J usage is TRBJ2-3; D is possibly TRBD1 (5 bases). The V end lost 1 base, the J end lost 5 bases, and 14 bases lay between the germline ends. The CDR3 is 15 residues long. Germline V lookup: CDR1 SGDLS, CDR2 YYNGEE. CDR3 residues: CASSVFDQGGDTQYF. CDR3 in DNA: TGTGCCAGCAGCGTATTTGATCAGGGTGGAGATACGCAGTATTTT.

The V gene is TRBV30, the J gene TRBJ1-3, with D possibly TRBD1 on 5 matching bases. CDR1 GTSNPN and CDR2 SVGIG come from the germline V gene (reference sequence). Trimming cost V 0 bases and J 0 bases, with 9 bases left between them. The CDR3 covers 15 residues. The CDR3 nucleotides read TGTGCCTGGAGTGTTGACAGCAGCTCTGGAAACACCATATATTTT. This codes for CAWSVDSSSGNTIYF.

CDR3 in amino acids: CASSNDRKNQPQHF. The CDR3 nucleotides are TGTGCCAGTAGTAACGACAGGAAAAATCAGCCCCAGCATTTT. This chain connects TRBV19 to TRBJ1-5; D possibly corresponds to TRBD1 (6 bases). Germline V gene sequence: CDR1 LNHDA, CDR2 SQIVND (reference sequence). Trimming shortened V by 4 bases and J by 4 bases, and 11 bases separated the two germline ends. The CDR3 is 14 amino acids. The full variable domain, completed using reference TRBV19 and TRBJ1-5, is DGGITQSPKYLFRKEGQNVTLSCEQNLNHDAMYWYRQDPGQGLRLIYYSQIVNDFQKGDIAEGYSVSREKKESFPLTVTSAQKNPTAFYLCASSNDRKNQPQHFGDGTRLSIL.

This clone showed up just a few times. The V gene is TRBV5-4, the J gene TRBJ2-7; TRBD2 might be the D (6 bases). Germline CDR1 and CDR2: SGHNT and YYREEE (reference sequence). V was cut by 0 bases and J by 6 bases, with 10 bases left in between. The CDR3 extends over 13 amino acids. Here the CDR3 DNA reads TGTGCCAGCAGCTTGGCCGGAGGGGCCGAGCAGTACTTC. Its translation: CASSLAGGAEQYF.